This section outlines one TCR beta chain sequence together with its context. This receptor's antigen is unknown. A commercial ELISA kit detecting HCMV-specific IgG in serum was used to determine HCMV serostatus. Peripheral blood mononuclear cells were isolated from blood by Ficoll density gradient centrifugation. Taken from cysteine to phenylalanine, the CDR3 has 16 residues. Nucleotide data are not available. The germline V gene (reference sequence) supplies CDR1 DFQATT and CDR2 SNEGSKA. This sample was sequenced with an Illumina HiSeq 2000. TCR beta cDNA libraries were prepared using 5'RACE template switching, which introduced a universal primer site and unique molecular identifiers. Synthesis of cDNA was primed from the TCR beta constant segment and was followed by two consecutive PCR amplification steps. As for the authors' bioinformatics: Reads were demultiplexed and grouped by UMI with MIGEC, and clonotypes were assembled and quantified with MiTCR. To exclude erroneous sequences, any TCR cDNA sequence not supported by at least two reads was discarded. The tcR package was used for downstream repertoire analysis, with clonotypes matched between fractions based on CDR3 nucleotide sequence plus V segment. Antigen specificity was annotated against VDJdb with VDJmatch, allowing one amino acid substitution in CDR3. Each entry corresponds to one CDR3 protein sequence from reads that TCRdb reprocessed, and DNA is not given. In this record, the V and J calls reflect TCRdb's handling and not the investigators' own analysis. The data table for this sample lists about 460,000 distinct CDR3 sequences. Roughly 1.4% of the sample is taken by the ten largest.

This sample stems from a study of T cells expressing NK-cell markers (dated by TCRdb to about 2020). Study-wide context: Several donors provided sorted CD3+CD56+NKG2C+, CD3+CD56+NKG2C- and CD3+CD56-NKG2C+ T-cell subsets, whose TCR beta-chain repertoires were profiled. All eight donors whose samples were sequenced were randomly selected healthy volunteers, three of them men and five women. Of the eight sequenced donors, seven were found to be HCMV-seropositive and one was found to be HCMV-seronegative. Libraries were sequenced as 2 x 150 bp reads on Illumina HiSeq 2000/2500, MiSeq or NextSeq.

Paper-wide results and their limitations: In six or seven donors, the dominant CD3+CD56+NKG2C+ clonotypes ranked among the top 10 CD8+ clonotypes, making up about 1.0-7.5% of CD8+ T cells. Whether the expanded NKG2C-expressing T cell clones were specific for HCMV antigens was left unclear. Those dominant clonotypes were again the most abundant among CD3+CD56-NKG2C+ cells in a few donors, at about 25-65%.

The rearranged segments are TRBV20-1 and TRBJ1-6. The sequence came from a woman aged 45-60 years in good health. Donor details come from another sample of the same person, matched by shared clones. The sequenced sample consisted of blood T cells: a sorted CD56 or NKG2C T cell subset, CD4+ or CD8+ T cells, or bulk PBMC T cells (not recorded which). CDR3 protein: CSARDQAGSYNSPLHF.